Below are 8 T cell receptor beta chains sequenced from a single sample in a study of technical replicates of blood from a few donors. Produced via immunoSEQ multiplex PCR; TCRdb's table is partial and in-frame only. The sample records some 66,000 clones, roughly 88% being singletons. Sequencing was carried out using PBMCs. These receptors were taken from a human donor in good health. Some clones in this sample may be carry-over from other donors' samples.

This chain connects TRBV11-1 to TRBJ2-3; possible D gene TRBD1, 6 bases. Germline CDR1 and CDR2: SGHAT and FQDESV (reference sequence). V gave up 6 bases and J gave up 7 bases, with 11 bases separating them. CDR3 length: 12 amino acids. CDR3 sequence reads: CASSQGRYTQYF. CDR3 bases: TGTGCCAGCAGTCAGGGGAGATATACGCAGTATTTT.

This clone has just one count. The chain is built from TRBV5-1 and TRBJ2-3; D is ambiguous. This CDR3 has 14 amino acids. V was shortened by 0 bases and J by 0 bases, with 5 bases between the two germline ends. The germline V gene encodes CDR1 SGHRS and CDR2 YFSETQ. The chain's CDR3 is CASSLEPSTDTQYF. CDR3 DNA: TGCGCCAGCAGCTTGGAGCCAAGCACAGATACGCAGTATTTT.

The chain recombines TRBV13 with TRBJ1-4, with 9 bases fitting TRBD1. The CDR3 runs to 16 residues. Germline CDR1 PRHDT, CDR2 FYEKMQ (reference sequence). V dropped 0 bases and J dropped 5; count of bases not matched to a gene: 4. The CDR3 region has the DNA TGTGCCAGCAGCTTAGGATCGACAGGGGGGAATGAAAAACTGTTTTTT. Protein sequence: CASSLGSTGGNEKLFF.

The V gene is TRBV19, the J gene TRBJ2-7; D remains ambiguous. The V end was cut by 5 bases, the J end by 2 bases, with 13 bases between. The germline CDR1 and CDR2 sequences are LNHDA and SQIVND (reference sequence). The CDR3 covers 14 residues. CDR3 in amino acids: CASSGLGNTYEQYF. CDR3 DNA sequence: TGTGCCAGTAGTGGGTTGGGCAATACCTACGAGCAGTACTTC.

V gene TRBV7-2 combines with J gene TRBJ2-7; the D gene is possibly TRBD2 (6 bases). V lost 1 base to trimming and J lost 6 bases, with 16 bases between them. The CDR3 runs to 15 residues. Per germline, CDR1 SGHTA and CDR2 FQGNSA. CDR3 amino acids: CASSLVGTAFGEQYF. CDR3 nucleotide sequence: TGTGCCAGCAGCTTAGTGGGGACTGCGTTTGGCGAGCAGTACTTC.

This clone turned up a few times. This sequence joins TRBV7-2 and TRBJ2-3, with TRBD2 identical over 9 bases. Germline V gives CDR1 SGHTA, CDR2 FQGNSA. The CDR3 consists of 16 residues. Unmatched junction bases numbered 6, after V lost 4 bases and J lost 1 base. CDR3 DNA: TGTGCCAGCAGCTCCGTAGCGGGGGCGGGCACAGATACGCAGTATTTT. Translating it yields CASSSVAGAGTDTQYF.

The chain is built from TRBV29-1 and TRBJ2-7, with TRBD2 matching over 9 bases. This CDR3 spans 15 amino acids. The V gene end was trimmed by 1 base and the J gene end by 3 bases; junction bases not matched to a gene: 7. The germline V gene has CDR1 SQVTM and CDR2 ANQGSEA. CDR3 sequence: CSVEGASGDLYEQYF. The CDR3 bases are TGCAGCGTTGAAGGTGCTAGCGGGGACCTCTACGAGCAGTACTTC.

The chain has TRBV7-8 and TRBJ1-2, with D hard to call. This CDR3 has 15 residues. Trimming left V 5 bases short and J 2 bases short, with 15 bases between. Germline lookup yields CDR1 SGHVS and CDR2 FQNEAQ. The CDR3 protein is CASSLPGVTNYGYTF. The CDR3 region has the DNA TGTGCCAGCAGCCTCCCGGGAGTTACAAACTATGGCTACACCTTC.